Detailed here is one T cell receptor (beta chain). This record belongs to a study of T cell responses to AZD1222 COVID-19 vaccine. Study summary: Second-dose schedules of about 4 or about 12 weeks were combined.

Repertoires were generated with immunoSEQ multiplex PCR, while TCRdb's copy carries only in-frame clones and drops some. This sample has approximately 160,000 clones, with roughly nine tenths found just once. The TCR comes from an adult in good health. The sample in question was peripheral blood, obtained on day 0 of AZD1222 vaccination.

CDR3 in DNA: TGTGCCAGCAGTGAACAGGCGGGGGCTAGCACAGATACGCAGTATTTT. Protein sequence: CASSEQAGASTDTQYF. V is TRBV6-1 and J is TRBJ2-3, with a weak D call TRBD2 (7 bases). The V gene's germline CDR1 is MNHNS and CDR2 SASEGT. The CDR3 has 16 residues. Trimming removed 2 bases from V and 0 bases from J, with 12 bases in between.